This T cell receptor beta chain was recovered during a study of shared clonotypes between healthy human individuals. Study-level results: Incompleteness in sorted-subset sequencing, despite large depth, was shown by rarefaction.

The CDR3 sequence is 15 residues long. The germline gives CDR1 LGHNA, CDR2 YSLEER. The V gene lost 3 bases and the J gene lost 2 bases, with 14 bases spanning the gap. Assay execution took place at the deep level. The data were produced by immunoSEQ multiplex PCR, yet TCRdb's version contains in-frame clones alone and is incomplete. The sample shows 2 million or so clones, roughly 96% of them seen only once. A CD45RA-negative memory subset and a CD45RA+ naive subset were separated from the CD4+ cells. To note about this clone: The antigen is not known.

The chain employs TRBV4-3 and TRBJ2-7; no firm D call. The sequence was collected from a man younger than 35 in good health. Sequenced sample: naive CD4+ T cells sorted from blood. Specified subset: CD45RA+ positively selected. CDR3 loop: CASSHSIGNPYEQYF. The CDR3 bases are TGCGCCAGCAGCCACTCCATTGGGAACCCCTACGAGCAGTACTTC.